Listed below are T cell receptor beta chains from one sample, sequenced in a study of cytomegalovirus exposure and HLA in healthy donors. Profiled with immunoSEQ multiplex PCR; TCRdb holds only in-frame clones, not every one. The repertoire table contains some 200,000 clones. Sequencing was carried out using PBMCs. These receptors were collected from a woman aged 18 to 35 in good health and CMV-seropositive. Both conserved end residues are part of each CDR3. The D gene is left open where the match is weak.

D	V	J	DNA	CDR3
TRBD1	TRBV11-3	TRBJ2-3	TGTGCCAGCAGCCAACAGGGGATAGATACGCAGTATTTT	CASSQQGIDTQYF
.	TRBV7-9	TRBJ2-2	TGTGCCAGCAGCTTATTGAAGGAGGGGACCACCGGGGAGCTGTTTTTT	CASSLLKEGTTGELFF
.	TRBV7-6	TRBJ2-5	TGTGCCAGCAGCTACGGTACGGAGAGCCAAGAGACCCAGTACTTC	CASSYGTESQETQYF
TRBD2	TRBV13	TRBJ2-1	TGTGCCAGCAGCTTAGGCGGGGGGGCGGTTTACAATGAGCAGTTCTTC	CASSLGGGAVYNEQFF
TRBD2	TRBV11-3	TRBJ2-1	TGTGCCAGCAGCTCGACCAAGCGGGACTCCTACAATGAGCAGTTCTTC	CASSSTKRDSYNEQFF
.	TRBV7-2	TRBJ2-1	TGTGCCAGCAGCTTAGTGGAGGAAGGAGAGCAGTTCTTC	CASSLVEEGEQFF
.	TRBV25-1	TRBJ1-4	TGTGCCAGCAGTGCCCCGGGGTGGGAAACTGCAACTAATGAAAAACTGTTTTTT	CASSAPGWETATNEKLFF
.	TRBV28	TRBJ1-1	TGTGCCAGCAGGGGAGCCCTCACTGAAGCTTTCTTT	CASRGALTEAFF
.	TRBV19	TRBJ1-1	TGTGCCAGTAGTATAGCGGCAGGGGAGCAGGCTTTCTTT	CASSIAAGEQAFF
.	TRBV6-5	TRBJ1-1	TGTGCCAGCAGTTACAACCGGTGGGGGGAGAACACTGAAGCTTTCTTT	CASSYNRWGENTEAFF
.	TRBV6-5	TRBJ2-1	TGTGCCACCGAGAATTACAATGAGCAGTTCTTC	CATENYNEQFF
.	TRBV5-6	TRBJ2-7	TGTGCCAGCAGCTTGTCTCCGACTATGGCCTACGAGCAGTACTTC	CASSLSPTMAYEQYF
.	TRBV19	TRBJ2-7	TGTGCCAGTAGTTCCTCCCGTGTCTCCTACGAGCAGTACTTC	CASSSSRVSYEQYF
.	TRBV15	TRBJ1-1	TGTGCCACCAGCAGAGATCCCGGGGTGGGTGAAGCTTTCTTT	CATSRDPGVGEAFF
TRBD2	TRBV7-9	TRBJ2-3	TGTGCCAGCAGCTTATGGCTAGCGGACACAGATACGCAGTATTTT	CASSLWLADTDTQYF
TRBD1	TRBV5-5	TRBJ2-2	TGTGCCAGCAGGATGGACAGGGATGACACCGGGGAGCTGTTTTTT	CASRMDRDDTGELFF
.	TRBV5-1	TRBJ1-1	TGCGCCAGCAGCTTGGTGCCCCAGGATCGACAGGTGAACACTGAAGCTTTCTTT	CASSLVPQDRQVNTEAFF
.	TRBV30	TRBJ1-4	TGTGCCTGGAGGGAGTCCGGGGTTAATGAAAAACTGTTTTTT	CAWRESGVNEKLFF
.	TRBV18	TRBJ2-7	TGTGCCAGCTCACCGCCCCGGGTCCCATGGGAGCAGTACTTC	CASSPPRVPWEQYF
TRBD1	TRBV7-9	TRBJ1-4	TGTGCCAGCAGCTTAGTATCCGGGACAGCTATTAATGAAAAACTGTTTTTT	CASSLVSGTAINEKLFF
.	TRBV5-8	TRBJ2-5	TGTGCCAGCAGCTCCATGAGGGAGACCCAGTACTTC	CASSSMRETQYF
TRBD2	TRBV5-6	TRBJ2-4	TGTGCCAGCAGTGGGGGGGTAGGCAAAAACATTCAGTACTTC	CASSGGVGKNIQYF
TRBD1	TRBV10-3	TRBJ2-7	TGTGCCACGGGACAGCTCTCCTACGAGCAGTACTTC	CATGQLSYEQYF
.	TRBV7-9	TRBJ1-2	TGTGCCAGCAGTTCGCAGGTCGAGTGGCTACACACCTTC	CASSSQVEWLHTF
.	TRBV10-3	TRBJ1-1	TGTGCCATCAGCGACGGTCGAACAGGTGAAGCTTTCTTT	CAISDGRTGEAFF
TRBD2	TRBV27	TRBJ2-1	TGTGCCAGCAGTTCCCTAGCGGGAATGTCCTACAATGAGCAGTTCTTC	CASSSLAGMSYNEQFF
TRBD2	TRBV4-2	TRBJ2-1	TGTGCCAGCAGCTCCCTAGCGGGAGAGGCGCATGAGCAGTTCTTC	CASSSLAGEAHEQFF
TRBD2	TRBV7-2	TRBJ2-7	TGTGCCAGCAGCTTAGTTCCCAGGCTAGCGGGGGGGCAAGGTGAGCAGTACTTC	CASSLVPRLAGGQGEQYF
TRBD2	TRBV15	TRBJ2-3	TGTGCCACCAGCTTACGTAGCGGGACAGATACGCAGTATTTT	CATSLRSGTDTQYF
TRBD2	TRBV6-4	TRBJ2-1	TGTGCCAGCAGTGAATCAGCGGGAGGGAACAATGAGCAGTTCTTC	CASSESAGGNNEQFF
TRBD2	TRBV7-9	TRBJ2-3	TGTGCCAGCAGCTGGAGCGGGAGTGTAGATACGCAGTATTTT	CASSWSGSVDTQYF
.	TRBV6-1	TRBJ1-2	TGTGCCAGCAGTAAAGGACAGTTAGCTAACTATGGCTACACCTTC	CASSKGQLANYGYTF
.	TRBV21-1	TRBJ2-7	TGTGCCAGCAGCAAAGTCCGCGGCACCCCTTACGAGCAGTACTTC	CASSKVRGTPYEQYF
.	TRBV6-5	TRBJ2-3	TGTGCCAGCAGTTTTTCGGGAGCGGGCACAGATACGCAGTATTTT	CASSFSGAGTDTQYF
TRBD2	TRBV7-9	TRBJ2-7	TGTGCCAGCAGCTGGGGGGTGAGCGGGAGAGGATACGAGCAGTACTTC	CASSWGVSGRGYEQYF
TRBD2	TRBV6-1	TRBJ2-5	TGTGCCAGCAGTGGAGCGGGAGGGGGGCGGTACTTC	CASSGAGGGRYF
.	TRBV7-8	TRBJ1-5	TGTGCCAGCAGCCAGAGGGCAGGGGGCAATCAGCCCCAGCATTTT	CASSQRAGGNQPQHF